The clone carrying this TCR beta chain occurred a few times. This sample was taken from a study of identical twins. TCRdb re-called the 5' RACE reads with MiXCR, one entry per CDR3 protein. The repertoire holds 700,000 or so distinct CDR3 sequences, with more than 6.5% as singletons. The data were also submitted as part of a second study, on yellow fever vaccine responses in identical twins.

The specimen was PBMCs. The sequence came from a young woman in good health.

The CDR3 loop is CASSKTGTGELFF. The CDR3 nucleotides are TGTGCCAGCAGCAAGACAGGAACCGGGGAGCTGTTTTTT. V and J are TRBV7-9 and TRBJ2-2, with TRBD1 as a possible D gene (6 bases). The CDR3 has 13 residues. V shed 5 bases and J shed 5 bases, with 9 bases lying between them. Germline V gives CDR1 SEHNR, CDR2 FQNEAQ (reference sequence).